This TCR beta chain was observed in a study of T cells in localized non-small cell lung cancer. This CDR3 is 14 amino acids long. Germline CDR1 and CDR2: MNHNS and SASEGT. Trimming took 3 bases from V and 8 from J, leaving 15 bases between them. Study-level findings and limits: Prolonged overall survival went with higher T cell density in the blood. As only one tumor region underwent sequencing, heterogeneity remains possible. Adjacent lung had a median around 60 of the 100 largest tumor clones.

Generated by immunoSEQ multiplex PCR, the TCRdb table keeps only in-frame clones and is missing some. This sample carries tens of thousands of clones, around 93% of them seen once, and the ten largest clones take over 9.5%. This clone was recorded once. Its matching antigen is unknown. The V call is TRBV6-1, the J call TRBJ2-3; no clear D. This clonotype originated in a female donor of 60 years or more with stage II lung adenocarcinoma. The sample in question was peripheral blood mononuclear cells, obtained before any cancer treatment. CDR3 nucleotide sequence: TGTGCCAGCAGTGAGTGGGGTGCGGTGGGTACGCAGTATTTT. It specifies CASSEWGAVGTQYF.